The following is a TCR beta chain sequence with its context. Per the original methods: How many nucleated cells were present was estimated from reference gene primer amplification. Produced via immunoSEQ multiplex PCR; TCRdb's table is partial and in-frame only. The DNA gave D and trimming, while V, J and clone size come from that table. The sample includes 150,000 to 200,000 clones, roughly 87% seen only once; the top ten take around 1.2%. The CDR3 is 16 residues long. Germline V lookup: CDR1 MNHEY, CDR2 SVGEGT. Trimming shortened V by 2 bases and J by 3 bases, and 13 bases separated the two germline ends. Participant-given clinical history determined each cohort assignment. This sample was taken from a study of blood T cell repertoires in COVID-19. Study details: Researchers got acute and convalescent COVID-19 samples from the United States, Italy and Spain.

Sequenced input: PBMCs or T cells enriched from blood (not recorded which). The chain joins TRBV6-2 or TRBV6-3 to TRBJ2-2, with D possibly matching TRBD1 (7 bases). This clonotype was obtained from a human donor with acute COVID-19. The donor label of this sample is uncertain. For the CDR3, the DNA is TGTGCCAGCAGTTACCCGGCAGGGGGGTACACCGGGGAGCTGTTTTTT. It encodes CASSYPAGGYTGELFF.